The 10 T cell receptor beta chains below come from one sample, sequenced in a study of early T cells in non-severe SARS-CoV-2 infection. Via MiXCR, TCRdb re-called the 5' RACE reads, giving one row per CDR3 protein. Counted here are tens of thousands of distinct CDR3 sequences, about 9.4% occurring once; the ten biggest clones make up roughly 8%. The material sequenced was whole blood, taken at baseline. These receptors were collected from an adult who was a healthcare worker with PCR-confirmed SARS-CoV-2 infection or an uninfected control (not recorded which).

This clonotype has ten or more counts. This sequence joins TRBV27 and TRBJ2-1; tentatively, D is TRBD2 (6 bases). The CDR3 contains 15 residues. CDR1 and CDR2 (germline): MNHEY, SMNVEV (reference sequence). Trimming left V 6 bases short and J 2 bases short, with 14 bases between. CDR3 DNA sequence: TGTGCCAGCAGGCCACCTAGCGCCGCCTACAATGAGCAGTTCTTC. It specifies CASRPPSAAYNEQFF.

This clonotype was seen ten or more times. The chain is built from TRBV7-9 and TRBJ2-2, with a possible D match to TRBD2 (6 bases). Germline loops: CDR1 SEHNR, CDR2 FQNEAQ (reference sequence). This CDR3 has 15 amino acids. Trimming stripped 6 bases from V and 4 bases from J, with 15 bases between. CDR3 sequence reads: CASSLPSEGTGELFF. In DNA form, the CDR3 reads TGTGCCAGCAGTCTACCTAGCGAGGGCACCGGGGAGCTGTTTTTT.

This clonotype has only a few counts. The J gene is TRBJ2-7, the V gene TRBV27; D gene uncertain. The germline V and J ends were trimmed by 6 bases and 3 bases, with 24 bases remaining between them. The length of the CDR3 is 17 residues. CDR1 is MNHEY, CDR2 SMNVEV, per germline (reference sequence). CDR3 amino acids: CASSPGIGKPKDYEQYF. CDR3 coding DNA: TGTGCCAGCAGCCCTGGTATAGGGAAGCCCAAGGACTACGAGCAGTACTTC.

This clonotype was counted a few times. The rearrangement links TRBV5-5 to TRBJ2-1, with D unresolved. The ends were cut back, 1 base at V and 0 bases at J, with 11 bases in the middle. This CDR3 region has 16 residues. Germline V CDR1 and CDR2: SGHKS, YYEKEE (reference sequence). DNA for the CDR3: TGTGCCAGCAGCTTGTCCCTCGAGAGCTCCTACAATGAGCAGTTCTTC. Translated, it gives CASSLSLESSYNEQFF.

The chain employs TRBV7-8 and TRBJ2-1; D is unresolved. V was shortened by 4 bases and J by 4 bases, with 11 bases between the two germline ends. This CDR3 region has 14 residues. CDR1 is SGHVS and CDR2 is FQNEAQ in the germline V gene. The CDR3, as DNA: TGTGCCAGCAGCTCCTCCGGCATGTACAATGAGCAGTTCTTC. It translates to CASSSSGMYNEQFF. Combining the CDR3 with reference TRBV7-8 and TRBJ2-1 gives the whole variable domain GAGVSQSPRYKVAKRGQDVALRCDPISGHVSLFWYQQALGQGPEFLTYFQNEAQLDKSGLPSDRFFAERPEGSVSTLKIQRTQQEDSAVYLCASSSSGMYNEQFFGPGTRLTVL.

This sequence joins TRBV20-1 and TRBJ2-5; D not resolved. Trimming stripped 1 base from V and 2 bases from J, with 14 bases between. The CDR3 is made up of 15 amino acids. Germline V lookup: CDR1 DFQATT, CDR2 SNEGSKA (reference sequence). As DNA, the CDR3 is TGCAGTGCTAGAGGGGATGGTGGGGATCAAGAGACCCAGTACTTC. Translation gives CSARGDGGDQETQYF.

There are a few counts of this clonotype. The CDR3 region has the DNA TGTGCCTGGAGCCTCCACACAGGTATCTACGAGCAGTACTTC. Residues: CAWSLHTGIYEQYF. The chain is built from TRBV30 and TRBJ2-7, with D possibly matching TRBD1 (5 bases). This CDR3 is built from 14 residues. Germline V CDR1 and CDR2: GTSNPN, SVGIG (reference sequence). Trimming shortened V by 3 bases and J by 3 bases, and 15 bases separated the two germline ends.

The chain combines TRBV3-1 with TRBJ2-7; D might be TRBD1 (6 bases). The CDR3 has 14 amino acids. V dropped 0 bases and J dropped 3 bases, with 9 bases sitting between them. Germline CDR1 and CDR2: LGHDT and YNNKEL (reference sequence). The CDR3 sequence: CASSQDSRGYEQYF. CDR3 DNA sequence: TGTGCCAGCAGCCAAGATTCCAGGGGCTACGAGCAGTACTTC.

This clonotype has a count of ten or more. V gene TRBV24-1 combines with J gene TRBJ1-3; 7 nucleotides match TRBD1. Trimming at V came to 3 bases and at J to 0 bases, leaving 7 bases not matched to a gene. Germline values: CDR1 KGHDR, CDR2 SFDVKD. The CDR3 has 17 residues. The CDR3 nucleotides read TGTGCCACCAGTGATAGCCGGACAGGCCTCTCTGGAAACACCATATATTTT. The encoded protein is CATSDSRTGLSGNTIYF.

This clonotype appeared a few times. This chain links TRBV7-9 with TRBJ2-3, with 7 bases aligning to TRBD1. The CDR3 spans 15 residues. CDR1 and CDR2 from the germline V gene are SEHNR and FQNEAQ (reference sequence). Germline trimming cut 5 bases from V and 5 bases from J; bases unmatched to any gene: 10. This CDR3 is CASSPDRALGDTQYF. DNA for the CDR3: TGTGCCAGCAGCCCAGACAGGGCCCTTGGAGATACGCAGTATTTT. Full variable domain (outside the CDR3, taken from reference TRBV7-9 and TRBJ2-3): DTGVSQNPRHKITKRGQNVTFRCDPISEHNRLYWYRQTLGQGPEFLTYFQNEAQLEKSRLLSDRFSAERPKGSFSTLEIQRTEQGDSAMYLCASSPDRALGDTQYFGPGTRLTVL.